This TCR beta chain emerged from a study of CD8 T cells in ankylosing spondylitis. For TCR beta, libraries came from quantitative 5'-RACE with molecular barcodes. TCRdb used MiXCR to reprocess the 5' RACE reads, holding one entry per CDR3 protein. The data contain under 150,000 distinct CDR3 sequences, about 10% of them seen just once; the ten biggest clones take up about 4%. Findings of the study overall: The authors found the disease-linked clones to be CD8+ and relatively rare in peripheral blood.

This clonotype has ten or more counts. Its target is not known. J lost 4 bases, V lost 3 bases, and 5 bases had no gene match. Germline V gene data show CDR1 as DFQATT and CDR2 as SNEGSKA (reference sequence). This CDR3 region has 14 residues. The sequence was collected from a female donor with ankylosing spondylitis or in good health (not recorded which). The sequencing sample was made of blood, either unsorted or a sorted T cell fraction (not recorded which). The rearrangement uses TRBV20-1 and TRBJ2-2; 7 nucleotides agree with TRBD1. CDR3 nucleotide sequence: TGCAGTGCTAGGACAGGGCACTCCACCGGGGAGCTGTTTTTT. It encodes CSARTGHSTGELFF.